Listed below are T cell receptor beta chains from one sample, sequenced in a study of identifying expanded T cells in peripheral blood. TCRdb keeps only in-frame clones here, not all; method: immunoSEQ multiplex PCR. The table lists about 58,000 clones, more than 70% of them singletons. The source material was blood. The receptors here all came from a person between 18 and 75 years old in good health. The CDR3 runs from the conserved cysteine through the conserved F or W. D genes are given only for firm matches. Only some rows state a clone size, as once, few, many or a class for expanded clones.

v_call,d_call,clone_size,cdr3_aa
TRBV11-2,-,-,CASSLGLSHNEQFF
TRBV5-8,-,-,CASSLGGRRWNEQFF
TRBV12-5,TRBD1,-,CASGTGTGAYEQYF
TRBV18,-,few,CASSPPSAAQETQYF
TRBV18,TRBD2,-,CASSLTSGFEKTQYF
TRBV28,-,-,CASSFGGVDEQYF
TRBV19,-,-,CASSMTENTEAFF
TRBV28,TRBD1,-,CASSFAGTAYEQYF
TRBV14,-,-,CASSPLAADTQYF
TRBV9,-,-,CASSVGGQANEKLFF
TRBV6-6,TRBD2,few,CASSYLVGGPEDTQYF
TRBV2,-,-,CASSEWVSPGATGNQPQHF
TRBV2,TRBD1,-,CASSADRGDQPQHF
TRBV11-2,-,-,CASSQQGISLETQYF
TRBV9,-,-,CASSPDLQGGTEAFF
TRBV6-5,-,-,CASSYLPGDYEQYF
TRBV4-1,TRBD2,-,CASRSGGNTDTQYF
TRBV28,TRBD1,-,CASRLGQTYEQYF
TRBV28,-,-,CASTGHGTYNEQFF
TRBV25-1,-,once,CASSGTVYSNQPQHF
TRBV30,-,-,CASQANYGYTF
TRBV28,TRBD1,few,CASSLDKGGTGLTGELFF
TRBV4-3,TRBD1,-,CASSHDRGREQYF
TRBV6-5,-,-,CASSYDGSSYEQYF
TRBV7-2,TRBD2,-,CASSVLASGGPIRSDTQYF
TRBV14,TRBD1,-,CASSQIGQGKGADTQYF
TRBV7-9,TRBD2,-,CASSLATSGGFYEQYF
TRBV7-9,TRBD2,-,CASSLGLAGTDVNEQFF
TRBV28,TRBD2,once,CATGLGTINEQFF
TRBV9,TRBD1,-,CASSVGVQGSAFF
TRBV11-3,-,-,CASSSETNRPFSYNEQFF
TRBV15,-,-,CATSRVANQPQHF
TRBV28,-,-,CASRSVRSNQPQHF
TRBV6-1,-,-,CASSELHFSNQPQHF
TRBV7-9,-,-,CASSSNTGELFF
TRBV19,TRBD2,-,CASSLAGEWEQFF
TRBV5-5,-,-,CASSLPGMSIQYF
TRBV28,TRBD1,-,CASSLWTGGTYYGYTF
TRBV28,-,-,CASSSKDVLRSSPLHF
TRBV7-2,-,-,CASSPIGGRQGDEQYF
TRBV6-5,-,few,CASSYSESGGEKLFF
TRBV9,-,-,CASSTRVTDTQYF
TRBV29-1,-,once,CSGTIGNFEQFF
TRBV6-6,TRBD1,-,CASSKRGQGANVLTF
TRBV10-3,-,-,CAISESGLKGRTEAFF
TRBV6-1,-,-,CASSEGRFLSYEQYF
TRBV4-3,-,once,CASSWGGGSYEQYF
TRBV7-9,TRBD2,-,CASSRSGTSGYNEQFF
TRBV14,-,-,CASSQVPLGNTEAFF
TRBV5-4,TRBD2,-,CASSRGLAGGGDTQYF
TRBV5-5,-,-,CASSLEPTGSGANVLTF
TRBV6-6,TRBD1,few,CASSYYGTGGYEQYF
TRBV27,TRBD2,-,CASNRGAGGGSNEQFF